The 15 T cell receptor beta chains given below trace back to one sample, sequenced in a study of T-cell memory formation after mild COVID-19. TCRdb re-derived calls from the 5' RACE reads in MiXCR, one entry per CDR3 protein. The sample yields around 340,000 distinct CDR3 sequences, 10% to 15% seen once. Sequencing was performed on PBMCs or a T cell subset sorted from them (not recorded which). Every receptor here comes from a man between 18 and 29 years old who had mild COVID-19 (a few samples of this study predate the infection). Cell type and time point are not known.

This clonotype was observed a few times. The chain's CDR3 is CASSLSLQTLDYEQYV. The CDR3 bases are TGTGCCAGCAGTTTATCGCTGCAGACTCTGGATTACGAGCAGTACGTC. The J gene is TRBJ2-7, the V gene TRBV27; no reliable D call. This CDR3 is built from 16 residues. V lost 0 bases, J lost 4 bases, and 16 bases lay in between. Germline CDR1 and CDR2: MNHEY and SMNVEV (reference sequence).

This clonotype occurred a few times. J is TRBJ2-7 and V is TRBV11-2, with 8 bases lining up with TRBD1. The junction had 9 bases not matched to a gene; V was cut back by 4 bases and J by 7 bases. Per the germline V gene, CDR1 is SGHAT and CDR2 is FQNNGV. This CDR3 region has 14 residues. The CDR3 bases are TGTGCCAGCAGCTCCGGGACAGGTCGTGAAGAGCAGTACGTC. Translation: CASSSGTGREEQYV.

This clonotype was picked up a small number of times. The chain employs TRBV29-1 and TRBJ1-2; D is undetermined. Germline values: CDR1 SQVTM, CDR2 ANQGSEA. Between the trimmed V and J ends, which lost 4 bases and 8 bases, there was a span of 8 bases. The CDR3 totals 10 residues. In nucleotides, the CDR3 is TGCAGCGTTGGAATGTGGGGCTACACCTTC. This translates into CSVGMWGYTF.

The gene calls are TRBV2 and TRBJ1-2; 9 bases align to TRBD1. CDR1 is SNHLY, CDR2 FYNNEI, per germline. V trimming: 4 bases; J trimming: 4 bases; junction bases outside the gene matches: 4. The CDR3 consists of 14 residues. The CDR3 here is CASSGDRVVYGYTF. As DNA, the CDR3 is TGTGCCAGCAGTGGGGACAGGGTTGTCTATGGCTACACCTTC.

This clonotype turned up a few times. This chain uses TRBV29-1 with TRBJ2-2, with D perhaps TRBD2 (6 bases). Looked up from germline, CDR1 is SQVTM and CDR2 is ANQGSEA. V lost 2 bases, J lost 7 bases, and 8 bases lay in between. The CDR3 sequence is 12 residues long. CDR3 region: CSVESGVGELFF. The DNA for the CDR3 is TGCAGCGTTGAATCGGGGGTCGGGGAGCTGTTTTTT.

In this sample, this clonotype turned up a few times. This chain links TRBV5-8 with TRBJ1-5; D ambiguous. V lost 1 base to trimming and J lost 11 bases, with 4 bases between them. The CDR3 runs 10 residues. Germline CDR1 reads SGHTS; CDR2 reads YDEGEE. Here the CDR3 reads CASSLRAQHF. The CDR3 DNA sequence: TGTGCCAGCAGCTTGAGGGCCCAGCATTTT.

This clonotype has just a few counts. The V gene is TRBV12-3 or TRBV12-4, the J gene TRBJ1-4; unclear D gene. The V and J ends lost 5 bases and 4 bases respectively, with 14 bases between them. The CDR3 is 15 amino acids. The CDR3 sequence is CASSAAGRRNEKLFF. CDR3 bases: TGTGCCAGCAGTGCCGCCGGACGTCGTAATGAAAAACTGTTTTTT.

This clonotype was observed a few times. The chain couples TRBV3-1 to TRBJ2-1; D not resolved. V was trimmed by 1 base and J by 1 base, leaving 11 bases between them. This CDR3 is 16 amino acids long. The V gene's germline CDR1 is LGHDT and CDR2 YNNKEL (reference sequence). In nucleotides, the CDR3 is TGTGCCAGCAGCCAAGTCAAGAGTTTATCCTACAATGAGCAGTTCTTC. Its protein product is CASSQVKSLSYNEQFF.

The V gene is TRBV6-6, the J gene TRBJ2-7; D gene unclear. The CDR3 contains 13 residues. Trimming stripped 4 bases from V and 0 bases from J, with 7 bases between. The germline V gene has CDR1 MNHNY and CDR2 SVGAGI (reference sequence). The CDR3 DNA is TGTGCCAGCAGTTCCGTAGACTCCTACGAGCAGTACGTC. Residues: CASSSVDSYEQYV.

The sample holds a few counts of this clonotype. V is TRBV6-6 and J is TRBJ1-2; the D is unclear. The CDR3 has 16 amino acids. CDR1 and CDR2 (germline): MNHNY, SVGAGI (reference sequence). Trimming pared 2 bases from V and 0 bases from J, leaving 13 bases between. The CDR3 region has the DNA TGTGCCAGCAGTTACCGAGACGGAGGAGCTAACTATGGCTACACCTTC. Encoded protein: CASSYRDGGANYGYTF.

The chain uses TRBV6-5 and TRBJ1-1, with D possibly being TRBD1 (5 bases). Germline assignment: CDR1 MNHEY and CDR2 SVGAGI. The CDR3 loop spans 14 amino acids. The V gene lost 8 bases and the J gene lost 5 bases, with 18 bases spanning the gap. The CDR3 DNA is TGTGCCAGCGAGGGGTTGAGGGGAGGTACTGAAGCTTTCTTT. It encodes CASEGLRGGTEAFF.

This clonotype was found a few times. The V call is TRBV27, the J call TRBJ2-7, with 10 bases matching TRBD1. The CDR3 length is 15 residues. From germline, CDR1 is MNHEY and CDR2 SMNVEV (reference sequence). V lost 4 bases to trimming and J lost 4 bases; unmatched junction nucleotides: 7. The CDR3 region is CASSSRPGQGYEQYF. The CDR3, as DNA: TGTGCCAGCAGTTCAAGGCCGGGACAGGGGTACGAGCAGTACTTC.

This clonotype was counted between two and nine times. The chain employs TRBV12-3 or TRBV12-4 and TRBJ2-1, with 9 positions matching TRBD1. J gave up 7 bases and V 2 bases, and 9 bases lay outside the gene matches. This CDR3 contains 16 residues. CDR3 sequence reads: CASSLIRTGAVNEQFF. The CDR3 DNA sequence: TGTGCCAGCAGTTTAATCCGGACAGGGGCCGTGAATGAGCAGTTCTTC.

For the CDR3, the DNA is TGCGCCAGCAGTCGTACAGGGGATCGGGAGCAGTACGTC. Protein product: CASSRTGDREQYV. This chain joins TRBV5-1 and TRBJ2-7; TRBD1 agrees at 7 bases. The V segment lost 5 bases and the J segment 7 bases; nucleotides outside the gene matches: 9. CDR1 is SGHRS, CDR2 YFSETQ, per germline. The CDR3 consists of 13 residues.

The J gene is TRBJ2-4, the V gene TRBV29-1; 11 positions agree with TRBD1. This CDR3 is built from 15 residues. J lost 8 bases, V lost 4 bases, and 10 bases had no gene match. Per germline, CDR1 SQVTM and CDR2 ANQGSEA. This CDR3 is CSVGGTGGYHDIQYF. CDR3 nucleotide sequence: TGCAGCGTTGGAGGGACAGGGGGTTACCATGACATTCAGTACTTC. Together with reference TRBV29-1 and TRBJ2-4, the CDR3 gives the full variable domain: SAVISQKPSRDICQRGTSLTIQCQVDSQVTMMFWYRQQPGQSLTLIATANQGSEATYESGFVIDKFPISRPNLTFSTLTVSNMSPEDSSIYLCSVGGTGGYHDIQYFGAGTRLSVL.